This record covers a single TCR beta chain. TCRdb recomputed calls from the PCR reads with MiXCR, one row per CDR3 protein. The sample lists approximately 9,700 distinct CDR3 sequences; about 60% were seen once. The data stem from a study of tumor-infiltrating lymphocytes in oesophageal squamous cell carcinoma. V shed 6 bases and J shed 0 bases, with 14 bases lying between them. The germline CDR1 and CDR2 sequences are SGHVS and FNYEAQ. The CDR3 runs to 15 residues. The sample taken for sequencing was esophageal tumor tissue. The sequence was obtained from a male donor with esophageal squamous cell carcinoma. J is TRBJ1-1 and V is TRBV7-6, with a weak D call TRBD1 (6 bases). The CDR3 region has the DNA TGTGCCAGCAGGGACCCGGGACAAATGAACACTGAAGCTTTCTTT. This gives the protein CASRDPGQMNTEAFF.